Each of the 27 T cell receptor beta chains below was sequenced from the same sample in a study of cytomegalovirus exposure and HLA in healthy donors. It was with 60 Vbeta and 13 Jbeta primers that the PCR ran. Libraries were prepared by immunoSEQ multiplex PCR; TCRdb keeps only in-frame clonotypes and omits some of them. Of about 150,000 clones listed, 63% are singletons. The sample comprised PBMCs. These receptors came from a woman in her sixties in good health and CMV-seropositive.

The rearrangement uses TRBV19 and TRBJ1-4; D is uncertain. This CDR3 is 12 amino acids long. From germline, CDR1 is LNHDA and CDR2 SQIVND (reference sequence). V lost 3 bases and J lost 7, with 6 bases in between. The DNA for the CDR3 is TGTGCCAGTAGTATGGGCGTTGAAAAACTGTTTTTT. This translates into CASSMGVEKLFF.

The chain is built from TRBV5-4 and TRBJ2-3, with 16 bases aligning to TRBD2. Trimming removed 4 bases from V and 6 bases from J; junction bases left unmatched: 5. The CDR3 runs to 16 residues. The germline gives CDR1 SGHNT, CDR2 YYREEE (reference sequence). CDR3 in DNA: TGTGCCAGCAGCGGGGGGGGACTAGCGGGAGGGGATACGCAGTATTTT. Protein: CASSGGGLAGGDTQYF.

V usage is TRBV18 and J usage is TRBJ2-2; tentative D call: TRBD1 (5 bases). This CDR3 region has 15 residues. The ends were cut back, 2 bases at V and 4 bases at J, with 11 bases in the middle. The germline CDR1 and CDR2 sequences are KGHSH and LQKENI. The CDR3 nucleotides are TGTGCCAGCTCACCATTAGGGGCGAGCACCGGGGAGCTGTTTTTT. Encoded protein: CASSPLGASTGELFF.

The chain has TRBV10-3 and TRBJ1-3, with 8 bases lining up with TRBD1. The trim removed 10 bases at V and 0 bases at J, leaving 5 bases unmatched. Looked up from germline, CDR1 is ENHRY and CDR2 is SYGVKD. This CDR3 is built from 14 residues. The CDR3 protein is CATEDRASGNTIYF. Here the CDR3 DNA reads TGTGCCACCGAGGACAGGGCCTCTGGAAACACCATATATTTT.

V gene TRBV5-6 combines with J gene TRBJ2-5; possible D gene TRBD2, 5 bases. V was trimmed by 1 base and J by 12 bases, leaving 16 bases between them. Looked up from germline, CDR1 is SGHDT and CDR2 is YYEEEE. The CDR3 consists of 13 residues. The CDR3 DNA is TGTGCCAGCAGCTTGAAACGAGGAGCGGCTGAGTACTTC. This gives the protein CASSLKRGAAEYF.

V and J are TRBV6-5 and TRBJ2-1; a weak D match, TRBD2 (6 bases). V lost 10 bases and J 2 bases, leaving 18 bases between the germline ends. The CDR3 extends over 15 amino acids. CDR1 is MNHEY, CDR2 SVGAGI, per germline. In DNA, the CDR3 is TGTGCCACCCTATTCGCAAGCGGGCCCTACAATGAGCAGTTCTTC. Translated: CATLFASGPYNEQFF.

The genes are TRBV7-9 and TRBJ1-3; D might be TRBD1 (6 bases). The germline CDR1 and CDR2 sequences are SEHNR and FQNEAQ (reference sequence). V gave up 5 bases and J gave up 2 bases, with 13 bases separating them. The length of the CDR3 is 15 residues. The DNA of the CDR3 is TGTGCCAGCAGCCCCCCAGGGGCCGCTGGAAACACCATATATTTT. Translating it yields CASSPPGAAGNTIYF.

V and J are TRBV7-2 and TRBJ2-7; tentatively, D is TRBD2 (6 bases). The CDR3 length is 15 residues. Looked up from germline, CDR1 is SGHTA and CDR2 is FQGNSA. V was cut by 7 bases and J by 4 bases, with 20 bases left in between. This CDR3 is CASTPGGNAGYEQYF. The DNA of the CDR3 is TGTGCCAGCACCCCTGGTGGGAATGCGGGGTACGAGCAGTACTTC. Full variable domain (rest looked up from reference TRBV7-2 and TRBJ2-7): GAGVSQSPSNKVTEKGKDVELRCDPISGHTALYWYRQSLGQGLEFLIYFQGNSAPDKSGLPSDRFSAERTGGSVSTLTIQRTQQEDSAVYLCASTPGGNAGYEQYFGPGTRLTVT.

V is TRBV18 and J is TRBJ2-7; tentative D call: TRBD2 (5 bases). This CDR3 is built from 13 residues. Germline V CDR1 and CDR2: KGHSH, LQKENI. Trimming removed 5 bases from V and 2 bases from J, with 10 bases in between. The CDR3 nucleotides are TGTGCCAGCTCAAAGGACTCAACCTACGAGCAGTACTTC. As protein: CASSKDSTYEQYF.

This clone was recorded a few times. The chain links TRBV28 to TRBJ1-1; TRBD1 matches at 12 bases. The J segment lost 5 bases and the V segment lost 3 bases, leaving 10 bases of the junction unmatched. Germline V gene lookup returns CDR1 MDHEN and CDR2 SYDVKM. This CDR3 region has 17 residues. The CDR3 sequence is CASSFVRDRGPGTEAFF. CDR3 coding DNA: TGTGCCAGCAGTTTTGTCCGGGACAGGGGGCCGGGTACTGAAGCTTTCTTT.

The rearrangement links TRBV18 to TRBJ2-6; 8 bases are shared with TRBD1. CDR3 size: 18 residues. Germline V gene data show CDR1 as KGHSH and CDR2 as LQKENI. The V gene end was trimmed by 1 base and the J gene end by 3 bases; junction bases not matched to a gene: 8. The DNA of the CDR3 is TGTGCCAGCTCACCACAGGTTCAGGGGGCGCGTGGGGCCAACGTCCTGACTTTC. Its translation: CASSPQVQGARGANVLTF.

The V and J genes are TRBV5-3 and TRBJ2-3; 7 bases align to TRBD2. TRBV5-3 has ORF status, its function being uncertain. The J segment lost 1 base and the V segment lost 4 bases, leaving 18 bases of the junction unmatched. There are 19 residues in the CDR3. The CDR3 DNA reads as TGTGCCAGAAGCGGATCCGAAAAACTAGCGCGTGGGTGCACAGATACGCAGTATTTT. Its protein is CARSGSEKLARGCTDTQYF.

The chain is built from TRBV19 and TRBJ1-5, with D perhaps TRBD1 (5 bases). Germline V CDR1 and CDR2: LNHDA, SQIVND (reference sequence). Trimming took 5 bases from V and 0 from J, leaving 14 bases between them. The CDR3 totals 16 residues. CDR3 nucleotide sequence: TGTGCCAGTAGTGTCGTTGGGGGGATTAGCAATCAGCCCCAGCATTTT. Encoded protein: CASSVVGGISNQPQHF.

The gene calls are TRBV19 and TRBJ2-7; 11 positions match TRBD1. J gave up 3 bases and V 5 bases, and 6 bases lay outside the gene matches. The germline gives CDR1 LNHDA, CDR2 SQIVND (reference sequence). This CDR3 is 15 amino acids long. The CDR3 is CASSPPGTGGYEQYF. Here the CDR3 DNA reads TGTGCCAGTAGTCCCCCCGGGACAGGGGGCTACGAGCAGTACTTC. The entire variable domain, with the rest obtained from reference TRBV19 and TRBJ2-7, is as follows: DGGITQSPKYLFRKEGQNVTLSCEQNLNHDAMYWYRQDPGQGLRLIYYSQIVNDFQKGDIAEGYSVSREKKESFPLTVTSAQKNPTAFYLCASSPPGTGGYEQYFGPGTRLTVT.

This clone was detected only a few times. The chain has TRBV11-3 and TRBJ2-1; TRBD2 matches at 13 bases. The CDR3 sequence is 20 residues long. J gave up 4 bases and V 6 bases, and 18 bases lay outside the gene matches. Germline V gene lookup returns CDR1 SGHNT and CDR2 YENEEA. The CDR3 reads CASRFPPGLAGSSPYNEQFF. In DNA form, the CDR3 reads TGTGCCAGCAGGTTCCCCCCGGGACTAGCGGGATCTTCCCCATACAATGAGCAGTTCTTC. The full variable domain, its missing parts supplied by reference TRBV11-3 and TRBJ2-1, is EAGVVQSPRYKIIEKKQPVAFWCNPISGHNTLYWYLQNLGQGPELLIRYENEEAVDDSQLPKDRFSAERLKGVDSTLKIQPAELGDSAVYLCASRFPPGLAGSSPYNEQFFGPGTRLTVL.

The J gene is TRBJ2-7, the V gene TRBV27; 7 bases are shared with TRBD2. J lost 7 bases, V lost 3 bases, and 9 bases had no gene match. Germline CDR1 is MNHEY and CDR2 is SMNVEV (reference sequence). This CDR3 is 14 amino acids long. The CDR3 DNA reads as TGTGCCAGCAGTTTTGCGGGGGACCGTGGGGAGCAGTACTTC. Protein product: CASSFAGDRGEQYF.

This rearrangement joins TRBV30 to TRBJ1-3; no definite D call. This CDR3 spans 16 amino acids. V was pared by 4 bases and J by 0 bases, with 16 bases between. The V gene's germline CDR1 is GTSNPN and CDR2 SVGIG (reference sequence). CDR3 residues: CAWTKAGGPSGNTIYF. The CDR3 coding sequence is TGTGCCTGGACCAAGGCAGGAGGCCCCTCTGGAAACACCATATATTTT. The full variable domain, in which reference TRBV30 and TRBJ1-3 provide the parts outside the CDR3, is SQTIHQWPATLVQPVGSPLSLECTVEGTSNPNLYWYRQAAGRGLQLLFYSVGIGQISSEVPQNLSASRPQDRQFILSSKKLLLSDSGFYLCAWTKAGGPSGNTIYFGEGSWLTVV.

The chain couples TRBV19 to TRBJ2-1, with D perhaps matching TRBD2 (6 bases). With 5 bases removed from V and 0 bases from J, the gap between germline ends came to 11 bases. This CDR3 comprises 15 residues. From germline, CDR1 is LNHDA and CDR2 SQIVND (reference sequence). CDR3 residues: CASSREPSSYNEQFF. CDR3 in DNA: TGTGCCAGTAGTCGGGAGCCGAGCTCCTACAATGAGCAGTTCTTC.

The table lists this clone with a few counts. The same CDR3 also results from other DNA sequences found in this sample. The chain is built from TRBV29-1 and TRBJ1-2; tentative D call: TRBD1 (5 bases). The CDR3 is 14 amino acids. Trimming left V 3 bases short and J 3 bases short, with 14 bases between. Germline lookup yields CDR1 SQVTM and CDR2 ANQGSEA. Here the CDR3 DNA reads TGCAGCGTTGATTCGGGGGGTGGCTACTATGGCTACACCTTC. Its translation: CSVDSGGGYYGYTF.

The chain recombines TRBV6-5 with TRBJ2-5, with TRBD1 matching 7 bases. The CDR3 runs to 13 residues. Trimming removed 5 bases from V and 2 bases from J; junction bases left unmatched: 2. Germline V lookup: CDR1 MNHEY, CDR2 SVGAGI. The DNA for the CDR3 is TGTGCCAGCAGTCGGGACAGTCAAGAGACCCAGTACTTC. Translating it yields CASSRDSQETQYF.

The chain carries TRBV4-2 and TRBJ2-2, with 8 nucleotides matching TRBD2. This CDR3 comprises 14 residues. V shed 5 bases and J 5 bases; nucleotides not matched to a gene: 4. Germline CDR1 and CDR2: LGHNA and YNFKEQ. CDR3 coding DNA: TGTGCCAGCAGCTCCCGGGGGGGAACCGGGGAGCTGTTTTTT. It specifies CASSSRGGTGELFF.

The chain carries TRBV30 and TRBJ1-1; D unclear. The CDR3 contains 14 residues. Between the trimmed V and J ends, which lost 2 bases and 3 bases, there was a span of 13 bases. Per the germline V gene, CDR1 is GTSNPN and CDR2 is SVGIG (reference sequence). CDR3 sequence (DNA): TGTGCCTGGAGTTCCCGATCCCGGGACACTGAAGCTTTCTTT. Its translation: CAWSSRSRDTEAFF. Combining the CDR3 with reference TRBV30 and TRBJ1-1 gives the whole variable domain SQTIHQWPATLVQPVGSPLSLECTVEGTSNPNLYWYRQAAGRGLQLLFYSVGIGQISSEVPQNLSASRPQDRQFILSSKKLLLSDSGFYLCAWSSRSRDTEAFFGQGTRLTVV.

This clone was found once. V and J are TRBV5-1 and TRBJ1-4, with a weak D call TRBD1 (5 bases). Per germline, CDR1 SGHRS and CDR2 YFSETQ. This CDR3 is built from 14 residues. V shed 0 bases and J shed 5 bases, with 8 bases lying between them. The CDR3 region has the DNA TGCGCCAGCAGCTTGGCAGGGCGAAATGAAAAACTGTTTTTT. Protein product: CASSLAGRNEKLFF.

The V gene is TRBV6-6, the J gene TRBJ1-2; 7 positions match TRBD1. The CDR3 is made up of 13 amino acids. The junction had 4 bases not matched to a gene; V was cut back by 5 bases and J by 4 bases. CDR1 is MNHNY and CDR2 is SVGAGI in the germline V gene (reference sequence). CDR3 coding DNA: TGTGCCAGCAGTGATTGGGACAGCTATGGCTACACCTTC. Its protein is CASSDWDSYGYTF.

The chain combines TRBV2 with TRBJ2-1; 13 nucleotides match TRBD2. Germline V gene sequence: CDR1 SNHLY, CDR2 FYNNEI. There are 17 residues in the CDR3. V shed 6 bases and J 4 bases; nucleotides not matched to a gene: 9. The CDR3 spells CASRILTSGRKYNEQFF. The CDR3 DNA reads TGTGCCAGCAGGATCCTGACTAGCGGGAGGAAGTACAATGAGCAGTTCTTC. The full variable domain, with the rest looked up from reference TRBV2 and TRBJ2-1, is EPEVTQTPSHQVTQMGQEVILRCVPISNHLYFYWYRQILGQKVEFLVSFYNNEISEKSEIFDDQFSVERPDGSNFTLKIRSTKLEDSAMYFCASRILTSGRKYNEQFFGPGTRLTVL.

J is TRBJ2-7 and V is TRBV9; a possible D gene is TRBD2 (5 bases). The CDR3 sequence is 14 residues long. Germline loops: CDR1 SGDLS, CDR2 YYNGEE. The germline V and J ends were trimmed by 0 bases and 6 bases, with 13 bases remaining between them. CDR3 loop: CASSVELGRREQYF. The CDR3 nucleotides are TGTGCCAGCAGCGTAGAGCTGGGGAGACGCGAGCAGTACTTC.

The CDR3 nucleotides read TGCGCCAGCAGCTCCATACAGGGAAGGGAAGTAGATACGCAGTATTTT. This translates into CASSSIQGREVDTQYF. The genes are TRBV5-1 and TRBJ2-3; D possibly corresponds to TRBD1 (6 bases). There are 16 residues in the CDR3. Looked up from germline, CDR1 is SGHRS and CDR2 is YFSETQ. V shed 3 bases and J shed 5 bases, with 19 bases lying between them.